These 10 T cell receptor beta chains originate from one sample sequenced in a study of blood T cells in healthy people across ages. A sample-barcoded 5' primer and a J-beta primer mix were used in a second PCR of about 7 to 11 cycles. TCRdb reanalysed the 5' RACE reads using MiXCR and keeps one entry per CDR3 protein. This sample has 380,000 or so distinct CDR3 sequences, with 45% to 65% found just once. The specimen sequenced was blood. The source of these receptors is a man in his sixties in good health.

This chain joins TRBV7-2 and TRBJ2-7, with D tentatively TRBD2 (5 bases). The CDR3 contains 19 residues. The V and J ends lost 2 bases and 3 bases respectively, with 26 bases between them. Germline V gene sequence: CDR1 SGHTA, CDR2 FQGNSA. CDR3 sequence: CASSLFSGAIKRSFYEQYF. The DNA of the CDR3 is TGTGCCAGCAGCTTATTCAGCGGTGCCATTAAAAGAAGCTTCTACGAGCAGTACTTC.

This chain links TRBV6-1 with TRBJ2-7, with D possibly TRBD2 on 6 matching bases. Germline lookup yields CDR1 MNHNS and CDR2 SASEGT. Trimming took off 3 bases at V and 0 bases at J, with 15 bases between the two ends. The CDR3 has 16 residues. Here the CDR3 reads CASSDFGGPSSYEQYF. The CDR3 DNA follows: TGTGCCAGCAGTGATTTCGGGGGTCCAAGCTCCTACGAGCAGTACTTC.

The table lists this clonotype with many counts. The CDR3 protein is CSADTGGPGNEQYF. The CDR3 DNA follows: TGCAGTGCTGACACGGGGGGGCCTGGAAACGAGCAGTACTTC. The V and J genes are TRBV20-1 and TRBJ2-7; 8 bases are shared with TRBD2. This CDR3 is 14 amino acids long. V shed 5 bases and J 5 bases; nucleotides not matched to a gene: 11. Germline V CDR1 and CDR2: DFQATT, SNEGSKA (reference sequence).

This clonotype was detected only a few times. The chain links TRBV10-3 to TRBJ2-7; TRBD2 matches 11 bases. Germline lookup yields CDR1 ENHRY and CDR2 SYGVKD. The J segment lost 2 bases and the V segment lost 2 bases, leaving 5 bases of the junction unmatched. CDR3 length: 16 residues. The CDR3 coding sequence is TGTGCCATCAGTGAGCCGGGACTAGCGGCACCCTACGAGCAGTACTTC. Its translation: CAISEPGLAAPYEQYF.

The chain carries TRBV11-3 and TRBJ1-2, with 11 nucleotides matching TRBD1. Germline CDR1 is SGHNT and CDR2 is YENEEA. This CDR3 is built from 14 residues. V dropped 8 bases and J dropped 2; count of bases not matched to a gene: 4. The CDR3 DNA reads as TGTGCCAGCCAGGACAGGGGGCCCAACTATGGCTACACCTTC. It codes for CASQDRGPNYGYTF. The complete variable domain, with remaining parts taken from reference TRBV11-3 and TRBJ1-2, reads EAGVVQSPRYKIIEKKQPVAFWCNPISGHNTLYWYLQNLGQGPELLIRYENEEAVDDSQLPKDRFSAERLKGVDSTLKIQPAELGDSAVYLCASQDRGPNYGYTFGSGTRLTVV.

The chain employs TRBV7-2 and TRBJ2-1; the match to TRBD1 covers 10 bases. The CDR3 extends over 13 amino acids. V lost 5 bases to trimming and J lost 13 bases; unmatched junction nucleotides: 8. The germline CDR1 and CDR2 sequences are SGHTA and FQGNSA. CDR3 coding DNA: TGTGCCAGCAGCACGGGACAGGGGAAGACCCAGTTCTTC. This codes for CASSTGQGKTQFF.

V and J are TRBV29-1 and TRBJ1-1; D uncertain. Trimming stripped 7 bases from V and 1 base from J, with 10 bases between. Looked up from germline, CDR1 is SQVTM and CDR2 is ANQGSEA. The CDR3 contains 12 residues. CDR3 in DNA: TGCAGCGCCGGTGGTTGGAACACTGAAGCTTTCTTT. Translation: CSAGGWNTEAFF.

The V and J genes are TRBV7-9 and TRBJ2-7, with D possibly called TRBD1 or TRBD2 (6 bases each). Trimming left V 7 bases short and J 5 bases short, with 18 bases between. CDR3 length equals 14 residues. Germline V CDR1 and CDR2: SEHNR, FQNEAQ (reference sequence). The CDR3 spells CASTQSGGADEQYF. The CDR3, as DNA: TGTGCCAGCACCCAGTCCGGGGGCGCCGACGAGCAGTACTTC.

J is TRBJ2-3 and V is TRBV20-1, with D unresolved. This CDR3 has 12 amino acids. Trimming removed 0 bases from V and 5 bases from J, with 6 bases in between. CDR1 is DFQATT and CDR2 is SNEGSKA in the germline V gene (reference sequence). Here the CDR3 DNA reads TGCAGTGCTAGAGATCTAGGAGATACGCAGTATTTT. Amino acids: CSARDLGDTQYF.

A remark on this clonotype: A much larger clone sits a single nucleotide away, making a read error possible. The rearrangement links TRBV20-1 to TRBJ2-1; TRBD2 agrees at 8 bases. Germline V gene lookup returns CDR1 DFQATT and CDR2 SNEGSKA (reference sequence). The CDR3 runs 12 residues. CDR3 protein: CSAGEASGEQFF. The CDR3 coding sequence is TGCAGTGCTGGAGAGGCTAGCGGGGAGCAGTTCTTC.